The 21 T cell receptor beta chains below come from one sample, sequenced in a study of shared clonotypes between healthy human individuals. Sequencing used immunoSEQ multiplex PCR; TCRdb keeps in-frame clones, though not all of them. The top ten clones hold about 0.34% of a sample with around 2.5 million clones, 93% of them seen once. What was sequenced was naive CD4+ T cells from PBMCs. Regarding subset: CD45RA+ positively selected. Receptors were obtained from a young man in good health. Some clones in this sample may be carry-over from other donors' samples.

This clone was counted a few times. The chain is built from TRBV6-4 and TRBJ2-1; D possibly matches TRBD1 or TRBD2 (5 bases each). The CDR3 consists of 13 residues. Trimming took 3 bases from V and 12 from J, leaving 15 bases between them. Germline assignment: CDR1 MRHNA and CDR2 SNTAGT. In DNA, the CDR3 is TGTGCCAGCAGTGAGGGCAGGGAGTACCGGCAGTTCTTC. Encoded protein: CASSEGREYRQFF.

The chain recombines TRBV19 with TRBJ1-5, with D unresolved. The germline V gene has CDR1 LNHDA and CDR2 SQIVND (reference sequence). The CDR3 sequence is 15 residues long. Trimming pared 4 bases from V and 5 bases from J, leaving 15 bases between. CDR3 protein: CASSKGPGAYQPQHF. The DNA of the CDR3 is TGTGCCAGTAGTAAAGGACCGGGAGCTTATCAGCCCCAGCATTTT.

Written as DNA, the CDR3 is TGTGCCAGCAGCTCCCACATGCGGGCCAACACCGGGGAGCTGTTTTTT. Translated: CASSSHMRANTGELFF. V is TRBV13 and J is TRBJ2-2; possibly TRBD2 for D (5 bases). The CDR3 is made up of 16 amino acids. Looked up from germline, CDR1 is PRHDT and CDR2 is FYEKMQ (reference sequence). The germline V and J ends were trimmed by 4 bases and 2 bases, with 14 bases remaining between them.

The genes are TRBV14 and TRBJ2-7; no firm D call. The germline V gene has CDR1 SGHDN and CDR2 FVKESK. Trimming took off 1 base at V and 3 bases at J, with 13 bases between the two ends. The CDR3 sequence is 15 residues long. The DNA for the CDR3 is TGTGCCAGCAGCCAAGGAACGGCCGGTTTCTACGAGCAGTACTTC. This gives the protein CASSQGTAGFYEQYF.

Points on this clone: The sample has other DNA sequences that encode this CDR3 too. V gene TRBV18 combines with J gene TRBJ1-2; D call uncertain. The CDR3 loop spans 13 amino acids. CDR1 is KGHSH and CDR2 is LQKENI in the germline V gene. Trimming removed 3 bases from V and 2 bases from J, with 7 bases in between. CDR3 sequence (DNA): TGTGCCAGCTCACCCGACGGGAACTATGGCTACACCTTC. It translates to CASSPDGNYGYTF.

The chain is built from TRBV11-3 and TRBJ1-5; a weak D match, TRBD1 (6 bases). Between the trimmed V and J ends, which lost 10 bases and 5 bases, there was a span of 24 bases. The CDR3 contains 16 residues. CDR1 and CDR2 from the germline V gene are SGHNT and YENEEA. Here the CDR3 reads CAIPPNSWGLDQPQHF. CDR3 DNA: TGTGCCATACCACCTAATTCGTGGGGGCTCGATCAGCCCCAGCATTTT.

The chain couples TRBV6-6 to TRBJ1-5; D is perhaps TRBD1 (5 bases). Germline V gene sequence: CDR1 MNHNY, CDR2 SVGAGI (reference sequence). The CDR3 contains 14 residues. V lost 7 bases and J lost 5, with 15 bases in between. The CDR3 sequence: CASITRGGDQPQHF. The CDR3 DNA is TGTGCCAGCATCACACGGGGGGGGGATCAGCCCCAGCATTTT.

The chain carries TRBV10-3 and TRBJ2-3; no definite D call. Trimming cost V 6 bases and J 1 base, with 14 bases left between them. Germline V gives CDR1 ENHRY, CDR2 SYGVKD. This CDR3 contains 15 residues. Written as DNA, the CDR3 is TGTGCCATCAGAGAAACACCGACTCGCACAGATACGCAGTATTTT. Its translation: CAIRETPTRTDTQYF.

This CDR3 is CASRTGLEADTQYF. DNA of the CDR3: TGTGCCAGCAGAACGGGACTAGAGGCAGATACGCAGTATTTT. The chain is built from TRBV27 and TRBJ2-3, with TRBD2 identical over 8 bases. This CDR3 is 14 amino acids long. J was trimmed by 4 bases and V by 6 bases; bases with no gene match: 6. CDR1 and CDR2 (germline): MNHEY, SMNVEV (reference sequence).

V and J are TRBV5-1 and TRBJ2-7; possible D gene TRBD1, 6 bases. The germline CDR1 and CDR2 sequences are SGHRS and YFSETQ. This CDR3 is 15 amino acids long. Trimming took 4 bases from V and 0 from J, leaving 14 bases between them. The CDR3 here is CASSAVPGDSYEQYF. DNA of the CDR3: TGCGCCAGCAGCGCGGTCCCAGGGGACTCCTACGAGCAGTACTTC.

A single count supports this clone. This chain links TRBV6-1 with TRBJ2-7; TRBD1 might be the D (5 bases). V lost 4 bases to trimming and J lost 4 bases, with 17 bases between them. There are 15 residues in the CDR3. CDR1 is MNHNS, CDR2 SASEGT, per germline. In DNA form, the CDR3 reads TGTGCCAGCAGTGCCCGGCCGGACACCTCTTACGAGCAGTACTTC. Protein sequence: CASSARPDTSYEQYF.

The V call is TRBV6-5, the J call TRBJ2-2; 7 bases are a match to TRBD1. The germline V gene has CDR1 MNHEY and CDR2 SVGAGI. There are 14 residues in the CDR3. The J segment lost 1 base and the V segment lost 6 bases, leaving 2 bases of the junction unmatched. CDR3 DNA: TGTGCCAGCAGAACAGGGGAGAACACCGGGGAGCTGTTTTTT. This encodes CASRTGENTGELFF.

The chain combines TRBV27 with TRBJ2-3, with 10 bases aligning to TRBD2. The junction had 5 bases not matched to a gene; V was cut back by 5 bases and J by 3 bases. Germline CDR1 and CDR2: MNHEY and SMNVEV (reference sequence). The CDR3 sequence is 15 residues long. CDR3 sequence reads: CASSHEREGTDTQYF. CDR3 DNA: TGTGCCAGCAGTCACGAGCGGGAGGGGACAGATACGCAGTATTTT.

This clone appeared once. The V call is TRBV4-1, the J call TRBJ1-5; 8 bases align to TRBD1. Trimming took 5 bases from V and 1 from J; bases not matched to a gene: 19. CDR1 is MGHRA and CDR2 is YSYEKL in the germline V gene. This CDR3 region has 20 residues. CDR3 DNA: TGCGCCAGCAGCGAATCCCACAGGGGGTTCCTCCAGGTGAGCAATCAGCCCCAGCATTTT. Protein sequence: CASSESHRGFLQVSNQPQHF.

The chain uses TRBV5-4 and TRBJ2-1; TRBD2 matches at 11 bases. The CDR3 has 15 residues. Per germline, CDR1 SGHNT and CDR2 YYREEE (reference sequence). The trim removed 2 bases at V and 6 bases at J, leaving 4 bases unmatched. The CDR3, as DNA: TGTGCCAGCAGCTTTGGGACTAGCGGCTTCAATGAGCAGTTCTTC. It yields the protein CASSFGTSGFNEQFF.

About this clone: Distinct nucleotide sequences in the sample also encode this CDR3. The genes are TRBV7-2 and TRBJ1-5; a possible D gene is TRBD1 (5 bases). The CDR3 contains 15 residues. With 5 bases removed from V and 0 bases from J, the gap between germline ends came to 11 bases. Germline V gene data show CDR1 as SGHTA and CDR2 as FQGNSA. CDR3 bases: TGTGCCAGCAGCCTAACGGGGACTAGCAATCAGCCCCAGCATTTT. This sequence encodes CASSLTGTSNQPQHF.

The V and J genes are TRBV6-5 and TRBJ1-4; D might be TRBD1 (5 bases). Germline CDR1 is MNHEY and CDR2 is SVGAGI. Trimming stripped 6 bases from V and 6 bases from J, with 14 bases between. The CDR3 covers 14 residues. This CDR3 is CASRGHGRDEKLFF. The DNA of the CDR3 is TGTGCCAGCAGAGGACATGGGCGGGATGAAAAACTGTTTTTT.

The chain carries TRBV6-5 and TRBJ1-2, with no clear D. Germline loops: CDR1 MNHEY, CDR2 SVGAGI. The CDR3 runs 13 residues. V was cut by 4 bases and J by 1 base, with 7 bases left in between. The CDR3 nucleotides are TGTGCCAGCAGTTGGAGCCTTAACTATGGCTACACCTTC. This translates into CASSWSLNYGYTF.

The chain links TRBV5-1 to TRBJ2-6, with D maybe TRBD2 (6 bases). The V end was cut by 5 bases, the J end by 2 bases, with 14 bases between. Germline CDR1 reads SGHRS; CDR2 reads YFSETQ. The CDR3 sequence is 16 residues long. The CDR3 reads CASRPSGVPGANVLTF. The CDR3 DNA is TGCGCCAGCAGACCCTCGGGGGTCCCTGGGGCCAACGTCCTGACTTTC.

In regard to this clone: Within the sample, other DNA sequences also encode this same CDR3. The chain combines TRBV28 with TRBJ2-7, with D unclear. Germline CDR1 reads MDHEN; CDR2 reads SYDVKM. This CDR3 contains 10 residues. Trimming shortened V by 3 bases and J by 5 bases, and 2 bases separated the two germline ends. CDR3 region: CASSLHEQYF. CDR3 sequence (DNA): TGTGCCAGCAGTTTGCACGAGCAGTACTTC.

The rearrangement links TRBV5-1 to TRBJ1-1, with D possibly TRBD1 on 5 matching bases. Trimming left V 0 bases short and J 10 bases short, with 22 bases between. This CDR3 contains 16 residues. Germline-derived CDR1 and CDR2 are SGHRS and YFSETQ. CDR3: CASSLAAGRVMPGAFF. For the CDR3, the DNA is TGCGCCAGCAGCTTGGCGGCAGGGAGGGTGATGCCGGGAGCTTTCTTT.